This T cell receptor beta chain was found in a study of control samples from healthy donors and cancer patients. This CDR3 has 14 residues. Germline V gene sequence: CDR1 MNHEY, CDR2 SMNVEV (reference sequence). V trimming: 5 bases; J trimming: 1 base; junction bases outside the gene matches: 4. Repertoires were generated with immunoSEQ multiplex PCR, while TCRdb's copy carries only in-frame clones and drops some. The sample lists 160,000 or so clones, more than 85% occurring once. The sequenced material came from blood. The chain is built from TRBV27 and TRBJ2-5; the match to TRBD1 covers 7 bases. The TCR was taken from a man aged 45 to 65 in good health. This CDR3 is CASSGTAVQETQYF. In nucleotides, the CDR3 is TGTGCCAGCAGTGGGACAGCCGTCCAAGAGACCCAGTACTTC.